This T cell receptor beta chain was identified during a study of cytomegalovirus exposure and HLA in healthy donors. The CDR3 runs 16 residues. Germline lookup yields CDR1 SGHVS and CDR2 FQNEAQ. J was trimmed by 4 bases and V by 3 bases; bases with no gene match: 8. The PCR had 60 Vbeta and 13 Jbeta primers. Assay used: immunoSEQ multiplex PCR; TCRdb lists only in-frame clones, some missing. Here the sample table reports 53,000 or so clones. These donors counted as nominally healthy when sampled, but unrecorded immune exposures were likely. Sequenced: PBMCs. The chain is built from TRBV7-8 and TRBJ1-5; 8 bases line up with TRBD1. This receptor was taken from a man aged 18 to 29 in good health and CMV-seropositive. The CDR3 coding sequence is TGTGCCAGCAGCTTCGGCGACAGGGGCGCTAATCAGCCCCAGCATTTT. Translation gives CASSFGDRGANQPQHF.